The rows below give T cell receptor beta chains drawn from one sample of a study of CD8 T cells in Susac syndrome. TCRdb ran MiXCR on the immunoSEQ multiplex PCR reads and lists one entry per CDR3 protein. The sample consists of some 63,000 distinct CDR3 sequences, roughly 94% of them appearing once. Sequencing was performed on CD8+ T cells from PBMCs. These receptors were obtained from a human donor with multiple sclerosis. CDR3s leave out the opening cysteine and the closing phenylalanine or tryptophan.

j_call v_call cdr3_aa
TRBJ2-7 TRBV3-1 ASSPGEGTGGYEQY
TRBJ2-7 TRBV4-3 ASSQDTDPLYEQY
TRBJ1-1 TRBV28 ASSSRGQIEAF
TRBJ1-1 TRBV12-3/TRBV12-4 ASRLPGGRNTEAF
TRBJ1-5 TRBV19 ASYRRPGEPQH
TRBJ2-3 TRBV4-1 ASSPGDLREFTDTQY
TRBJ2-2 TRBV9 ASSGTSGRDTGELF
TRBJ1-4 TRBV28 ASSSTAFNEKLF
TRBJ2-5 TRBV19 ASSIQGIERETQY
TRBJ1-5 TRBV19 ASNLAGSGNQPQH
TRBJ2-3 TRBV29-1 SVEEGTIVDTQY
TRBJ2-1 TRBV6-2/TRBV6-3 ASRNGNEQF